The sequence of this T cell receptor (beta chain) was determined in a study of T-cell memory formation after mild COVID-19. The overall study: Largely, TCR clusters stayed within a single donor. Study results and limitations: The study detected some responding clones in pre-infection memory, suggesting cross-reactive memory joined. CD4/CD8 balance held among clones contracting day 15 to 85, and later expanders leaned CD4+.

A 5'RACE reaction primed in the constant segment made cDNA libraries of TCR alpha and TCR beta, and these carried sample barcodes and UMIs. TCRdb processed the 5' RACE reads anew with MiXCR; each CDR3 protein has one entry. The sample lists around 300,000 distinct CDR3 sequences, 10% to 15% occurring once. This clonotype was picked up a small number of times. The target antigen is unknown. CDR1 is SGHRS and CDR2 is YFSETQ in the germline V gene. Trimming took off 1 base at V and 1 base at J, with 11 bases between the two ends. This CDR3 has 15 residues. The sequence was obtained from a man younger than 35 who had mild COVID-19 (a few samples of this study predate the infection). Cell type and time point are not known. The chain combines TRBV5-1 with TRBJ2-5, with D possibly called TRBD1 or TRBD2 (5 bases each). The source material was PBMCs or a T cell subset sorted from them (not recorded which). CDR3 amino acids: CASSLTGGLQETQYF. The CDR3 DNA reads TGCGCCAGCAGCTTGACAGGAGGTCTCCAAGAGACCCAGTACTTC.